The T cell receptor beta chain under discussion was sequenced for a study of blood T cell repertoires in COVID-19 (dated by TCRdb to about 2020). A note on the overall study: Samples covering the acute and convalescent phases of COVID-19 were provided by collaborators in the United States, Italy and Spain. The repertoires were made available in a free public database intended to serve as a resource for research on the immune response to SARS-CoV-2. A de-identified subject ID, COVID-19 status, age in years and sex were almost always included in the sample metadata. The material from the prospective study consisted of cDNA or gDNA derived from T cells, B-cell-depleted T cells, or PBMCs. The dataset comprised deeply sampled blood TCRbeta repertoires from subjects exposed to, actively infected with, or recovered from COVID-19. Where available, HLA class I and class II types were taken from metadata supplied by the sample provider and were not determined by assay-based typing. The samples were drawn from two sources: the first 160 participants of the ongoing ImmuneRACE study, and about 1,300 subjects contributed by 6 global collaborators.

Whole blood was collected in K2EDTA tubes by collaborating institutions according to the institutions' own protocols. For TCRbeta analysis, collaborators shipped samples in one of three forms: frozen whole blood, isolated PBMCs, or DNA extracted from either of those sample types. Note on this clone: There is no known antigen for this receptor. No much larger clone is present one base from it, and per-base qualities are unavailable.

The immunoSEQ Assay, a bias-controlled multiplex PCR, was used to amplify TCRbeta CDR3 regions from genomic DNA. Processing in the source paper ran as follows. The number of nucleated cells in each sample was estimated by amplification of reference gene primers within the assay. To quantify the absolute abundance of each unique TCRbeta CDR3 rearrangement, sequence reads were collapsed and filtered. For each sample, productive Simpson clonality was calculated as the square root of Simpson's diversity index over productive rearrangements. In TCRdb, the immuneACCESS table is reduced to in-frame sequences with V and J assigned. These tables do not hold every clone; where another copy was compared, an unresolved V gene accounts for under half, and the others remain unexplained. V and J calls plus clone size are reproduced from that table; the DNA served to infer D and trimming. The sample contains about 45,000 clones, approximately 90% of them found a single time. 5% to 6% of the sample belongs to the ten largest clones.

Measured from the cysteine to the phenylalanine, the CDR3 is 14 residues long. The entry retains the CDR3 DNA only, 42 bases that are in frame from base 1. Trimming leaves V shorter by 6 bases and J shorter by 4 bases, with the junction holding 8 bases beyond the gene matches. For CDR1 and CDR2, the germline V gene lists MNHEY and SVGEGT. The full study reports these points: The quantity of clinical and demographic metadata differed by source and by participant and was supplied without curation.

Material for sequencing was peripheral blood. The sequence joins TRBV6-2 or TRBV6-3 to TRBJ1-2; 7 bases in between match TRBD1. The receptor comes from a human donor in a cohort sampled during active COVID-19. CDR3 loop: CASSEPGGIYGYTF. The base sequence is TGTGCCAGCAGCGAACCAGGGGGAATCTATGGCTACACCTTC.